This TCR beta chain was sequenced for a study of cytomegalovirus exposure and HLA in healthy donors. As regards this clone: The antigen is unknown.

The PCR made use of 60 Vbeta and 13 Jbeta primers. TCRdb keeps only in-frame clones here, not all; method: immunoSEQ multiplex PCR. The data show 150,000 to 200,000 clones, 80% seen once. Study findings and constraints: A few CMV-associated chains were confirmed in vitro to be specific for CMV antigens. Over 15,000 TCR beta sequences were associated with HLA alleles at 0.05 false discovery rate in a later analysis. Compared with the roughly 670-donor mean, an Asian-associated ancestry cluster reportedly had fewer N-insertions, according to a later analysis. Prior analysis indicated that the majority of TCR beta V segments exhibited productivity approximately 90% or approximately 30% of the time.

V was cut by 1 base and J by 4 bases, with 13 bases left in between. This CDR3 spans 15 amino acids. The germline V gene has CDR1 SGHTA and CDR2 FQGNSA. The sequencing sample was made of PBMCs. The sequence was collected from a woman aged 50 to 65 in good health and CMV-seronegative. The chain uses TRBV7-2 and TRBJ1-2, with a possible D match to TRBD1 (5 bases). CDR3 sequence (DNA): TGTGCCAGCAGCTTAGTCGGGGGACGCAGCTATGGCTACACCTTC. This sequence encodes CASSLVGGRSYGYTF.